The table lists the clone carrying this T cell receptor (beta chain) with a few counts. Germline-derived CDR1 and CDR2 are SGHVS and FQNEAQ. The CDR3 extends over 15 amino acids. These data come from a study of cytomegalovirus exposure and HLA in healthy donors. Both 60 Vbeta primers and 13 Jbeta primers went into the PCR. Sequencing was performed with immunoSEQ multiplex PCR; in TCRdb, only in-frame clones are kept and a portion is missing. This table has some 160,000 clones, roughly 85% appearing once. The gene calls are TRBV7-8 and TRBJ2-5; 14 bases agree with TRBD2. The J call is doubtful: the DNA matches TRBJ2-7 better. Sequenced material: PBMCs. This TCR derives from a male donor in good health and CMV-seronegative. The CDR3 nucleotides are TGTGCCAGCAGCGACGGACTAGCGGGAGGTAACGAGCAGTACTTC. It specifies CASSDGLAGGNEQYF.